This T cell receptor (beta chain) was recovered during a study of OX40 agonist ivuxolimab in advanced cancers. As for the study in general: Recorded diagnoses for dose-escalation patients were hepatocellular carcinoma, melanoma, renal cell or head and neck cancer. Points from the study as a whole: Nonresponders, in some cases, also had low normalized T-cell clonal expansion. CD8+ T cells averaged more expanded clones than CD4+.

With regard to this clone: Its specificity is unknown.

The repertoire was sequenced with immunoSEQ multiplex PCR; TCRdb's copy has only in-frame clones and lacks some. The sample records roughly 75,000 clones, 75% to 90% being singletons. Trimming shortened V by 4 bases and J by 0 bases, and 9 bases separated the two germline ends. Looked up from germline, CDR1 is SGHVS and CDR2 is FNYEAQ. The CDR3 length is 14 residues. The J gene is TRBJ1-2, the V gene TRBV7-6, with D unresolved. The TCR sequence derives from an adult with an advanced solid tumor such as melanoma, head and neck, liver or kidney cancer. This specimen was CD4+ or CD8+ T cells sorted from blood, taken in a trial of the OX40 agonist ivuxolimab. CDR3 sequence (DNA): TGTGCCAGCAGCTCTCCGGATACTAACTATGGCTACACCTTC. This translates into CASSSPDTNYGYTF.